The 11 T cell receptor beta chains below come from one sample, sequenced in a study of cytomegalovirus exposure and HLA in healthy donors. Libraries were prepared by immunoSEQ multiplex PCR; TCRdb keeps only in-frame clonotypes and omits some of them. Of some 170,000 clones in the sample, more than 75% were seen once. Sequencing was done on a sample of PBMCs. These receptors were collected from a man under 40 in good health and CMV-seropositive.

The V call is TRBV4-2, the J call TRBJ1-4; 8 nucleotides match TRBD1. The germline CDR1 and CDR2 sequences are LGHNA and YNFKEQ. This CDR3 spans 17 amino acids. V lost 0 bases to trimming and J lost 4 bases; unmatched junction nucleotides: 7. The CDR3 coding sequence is TGTGCCAGCAGCCAAGATGGGGACAGGAGAAATAATGAAAAACTGTTTTTT. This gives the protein CASSQDGDRRNNEKLFF.

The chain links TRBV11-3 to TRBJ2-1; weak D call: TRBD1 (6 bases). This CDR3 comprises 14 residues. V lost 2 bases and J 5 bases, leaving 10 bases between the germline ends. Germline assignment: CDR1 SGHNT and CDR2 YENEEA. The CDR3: CASSLNRANNEQFF. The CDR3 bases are TGTGCCAGCAGCTTAAACAGGGCAAACAATGAGCAGTTCTTC.

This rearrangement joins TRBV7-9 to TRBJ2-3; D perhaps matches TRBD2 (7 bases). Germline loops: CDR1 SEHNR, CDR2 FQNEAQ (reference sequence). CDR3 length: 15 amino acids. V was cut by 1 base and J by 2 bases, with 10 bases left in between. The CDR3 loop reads CASSLDAGATDTQYF. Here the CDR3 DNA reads TGTGCCAGCAGCTTAGACGCGGGGGCCACAGATACGCAGTATTTT.

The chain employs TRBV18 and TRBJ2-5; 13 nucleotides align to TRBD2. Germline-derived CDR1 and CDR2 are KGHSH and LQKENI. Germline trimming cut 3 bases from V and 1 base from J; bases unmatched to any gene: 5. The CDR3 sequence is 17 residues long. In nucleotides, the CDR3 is TGTGCCAGCTCACCCAGGACTAGCGGGAGCCCCCAAGAGACCCAGTACTTC. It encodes CASSPRTSGSPQETQYF.

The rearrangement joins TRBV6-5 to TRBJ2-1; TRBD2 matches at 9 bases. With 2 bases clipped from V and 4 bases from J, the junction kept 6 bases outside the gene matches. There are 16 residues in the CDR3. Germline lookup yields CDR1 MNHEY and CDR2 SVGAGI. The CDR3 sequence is CASSYTGLADYNEQFF. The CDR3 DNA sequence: TGTGCCAGCAGTTACACGGGACTAGCAGATTACAATGAGCAGTTCTTC.

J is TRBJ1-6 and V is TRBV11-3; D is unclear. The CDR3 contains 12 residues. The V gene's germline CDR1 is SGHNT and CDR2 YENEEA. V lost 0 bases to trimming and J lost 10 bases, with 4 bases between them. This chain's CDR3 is CASSLEGSPLHF. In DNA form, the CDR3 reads TGTGCCAGCAGCTTAGAGGGGTCACCCCTCCACTTT.

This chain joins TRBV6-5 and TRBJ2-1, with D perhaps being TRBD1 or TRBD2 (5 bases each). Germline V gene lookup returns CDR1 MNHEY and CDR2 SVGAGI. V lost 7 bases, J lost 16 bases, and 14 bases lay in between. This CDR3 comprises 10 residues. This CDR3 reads CASIGDQIFF. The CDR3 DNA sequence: TGTGCCAGCATCGGGGACCAAATTTTCTTC.

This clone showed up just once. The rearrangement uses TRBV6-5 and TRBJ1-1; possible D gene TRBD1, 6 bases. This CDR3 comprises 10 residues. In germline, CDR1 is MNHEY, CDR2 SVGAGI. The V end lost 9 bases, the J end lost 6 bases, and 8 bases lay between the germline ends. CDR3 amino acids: CARGGSEAFF. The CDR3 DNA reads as TGTGCCAGGGGGGGCTCTGAAGCTTTCTTT.

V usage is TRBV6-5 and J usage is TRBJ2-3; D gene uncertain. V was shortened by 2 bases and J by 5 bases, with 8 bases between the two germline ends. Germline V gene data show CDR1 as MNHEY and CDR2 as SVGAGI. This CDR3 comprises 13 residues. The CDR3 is CASSYTSLDTQYF. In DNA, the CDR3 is TGTGCCAGCAGTTACACCTCACTAGATACGCAGTATTTT.

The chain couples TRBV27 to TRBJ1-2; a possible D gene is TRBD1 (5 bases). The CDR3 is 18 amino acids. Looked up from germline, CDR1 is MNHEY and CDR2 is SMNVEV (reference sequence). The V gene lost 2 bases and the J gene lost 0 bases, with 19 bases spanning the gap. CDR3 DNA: TGTGCCAGCAGTTTAGCACCCCCGCGACAGCAAACTAACTATGGCTACACCTTC. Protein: CASSLAPPRQQTNYGYTF.

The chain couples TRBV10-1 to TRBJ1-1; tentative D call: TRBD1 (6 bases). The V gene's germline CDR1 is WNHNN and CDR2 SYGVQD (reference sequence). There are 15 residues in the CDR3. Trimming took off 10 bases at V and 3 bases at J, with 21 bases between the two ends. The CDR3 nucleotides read TGCGCCACCTACGCAACAGCCCGGGGGCACACTGAAGCTTTCTTT. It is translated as CATYATARGHTEAFF.